This TCR beta chain originates from a study of human T cells and chemical hapten exposure. On the study more broadly: 2% DPC applied to a roughly 2 cm by roughly 2 cm arm area sensitized donors. Throughout the approximately 24-week study, diphenylcyclopropenone was applied weekly to the patients' scalps. Predominantly women, the patients had alopecia areata, totalis or universalis. Across samples, TCR yields varied, mostly owing to small differences in pooled library volumes.

Germline CDR1 and CDR2: SGHTA and FQGNSA. The CDR3 is made up of 14 amino acids. Trimming pared 5 bases from V and 2 bases from J, leaving 12 bases between. TCRdb recomputed calls from the RACE reads with MiXCR, one row per CDR3 protein. The sample yields fewer than 400,000 distinct CDR3 sequences, approximately 6.9% seen once. The time point denotes: patch test 1, 2 weeks after DPC sensitization. The treatment is: therapeutic diphenylcyclopropenone sensitization with weekly scalp DPC. This receptor was taken from a woman in her late teens or twenties with alopecia areata. Some clones in this sample may be carry-over from other donors' samples. The source material was whole blood, sampled in connection with sensitization to the hapten diphenylcyclopropenone (DPC). V gene TRBV7-2 combines with J gene TRBJ1-2; TRBD1 is a possible D gene (6 bases). CDR3 sequence: CASSPDSQNYGYTF. The CDR3 nucleotides read TGTGCCAGCAGCCCGGACAGCCAGAACTATGGCTACACCTTC.